The clone carrying this T cell receptor (beta chain) has a single count. Its target is unknown. Clones were sequenced by immunoSEQ multiplex PCR, and TCRdb holds only the in-frame ones, with some missing. The table has about 120,000 clones, over 75% seen once. This specimen comes from a study of graft-versus-host responses after intestinal transplantation. As for the study in general: Recipients got multivisceral, liver-intestinal, or isolated intestinal transplants.

Study-wide results and limits: Detected in recipient marrow were GvH clones, some of which were first observed in ileum or blood. An association linked early post-transplant HvG declines with peak circulating GvH clone levels.

This CDR3 comprises 13 residues. Unmatched junction bases numbered 5, after V lost 0 bases and J lost 11 bases. The germline gives CDR1 MNHEY, CDR2 SVGAGI. The input for sequencing was unstimulated CD4+ T cells sorted from spleen or lymph node cells, taken before intestinal transplant. The V call is TRBV6-5, the J call TRBJ1-1; TRBD1 aligns across 8 bases. This clonotype was obtained from a human donor who received an intestinal transplant. The CDR3 spells CASSYSAGQGAFF. CDR3 DNA: TGTGCCAGCAGTTACTCGGCCGGACAGGGTGCTTTCTTT.